A single sample gave rise to the 13 T cell receptor beta chains below, sequenced in a study of T cells after yellow fever vaccination. MiXCR, applied by TCRdb to the 5' RACE reads, yields one record per CDR3 protein. The sample records 300,000 to 350,000 distinct CDR3 sequences, 8.1% being singletons. Sequenced material: PBMCs, taken roughly 46 days after the first yellow fever vaccination. These receptors were obtained from a man aged 18 to 29 who received the YFV17D yellow fever vaccine.

This clonotype occurred a few times. The gene calls are TRBV7-2 and TRBJ1-2; perhaps TRBD1 as D (6 bases). CDR1 and CDR2 from the germline V gene are SGHTA and FQGNSA. Trimming pared 2 bases from V and 6 bases from J, leaving 16 bases between. This CDR3 region has 15 residues. The DNA of the CDR3 is TGTGCCAGCAGCTTATCGGGGGGAACAGGGAATGGCTACACCTTC. It specifies CASSLSGGTGNGYTF.

J is TRBJ2-7 and V is TRBV20-1, with D tentatively TRBD1 (6 bases). Germline V CDR1 and CDR2: DFQATT, SNEGSKA (reference sequence). The CDR3 length is 10 residues. V was pared by 5 bases and J by 5 bases, with 7 bases between. CDR3 DNA sequence: TGCAGTGCTTACAGGGACGAGCAGTACTTC. Translating it yields CSAYRDEQYF.

The chain has TRBV6-5 and TRBJ2-1; TRBD1 aligns across 9 bases. CDR1 and CDR2 (germline): MNHEY, SVGAGI. J lost 5 bases, V lost 4 bases, and 9 bases had no gene match. This CDR3 contains 16 residues. This CDR3 is CASSSAGQGRDNEQFF. For the CDR3, the DNA is TGTGCCAGCAGTTCCGCTGGACAGGGGAGGGACAATGAGCAGTTCTTC.

On this clonotype itself: At one boundary the junction diverges from the germline segment, which might be a read error. The chain combines TRBV12-3 or TRBV12-4 with TRBJ2-3; no definite D call. This CDR3 is 15 amino acids long. This CDR3 is CASSLGGSSADTKYF. CDR3 nucleotides: TGTGCCAGCAGTTTAGGCGGATCTTCCGCAGATACGAAGTATTTT.

Of note for this clonotype: A read error may produce the germline difference seen at one junction end. The chain has TRBV27 and TRBJ2-7; D not resolved. CDR1 MNHEY and CDR2 SMNVEV come from the germline V gene (reference sequence). The CDR3 consists of 13 residues. The CDR3 DNA reads as TGTGCCTGCAGTTTAAAGGGCACCTACGAGCAGTACTTC. It translates to CACSLKGTYEQYF.

This clonotype was detected many times. This sequence joins TRBV12-3 or TRBV12-4 and TRBJ2-3; D is possibly TRBD1 (5 bases). The CDR3 has 15 amino acids. V lost 1 base and J 6 bases, leaving 14 bases between the germline ends. CDR3 sequence reads: CASSLGPGRTDTQYF. In DNA, the CDR3 is TGTGCCAGCAGTTTAGGGCCAGGGCGAACCGATACGCAGTATTTT.

This clonotype was detected ten times or more. The gene calls are TRBV29-1 and TRBJ1-2; D may be TRBD1 (5 bases). The CDR3 covers 14 residues. Germline CDR1 reads SQVTM; CDR2 reads ANQGSEA. The V end lost 6 bases, the J end lost 0 bases, and 14 bases lay between the germline ends. In DNA, the CDR3 is TGCAGCGTCGGGACCCCAGGGACTAACTATGGCTACACCTTC. This codes for CSVGTPGTNYGYTF.

This clonotype was detected many times. The chain couples TRBV7-2 to TRBJ2-5; D unresolved. The germline V gene has CDR1 SGHTA and CDR2 FQGNSA. CDR3 length: 13 residues. V was clipped by 1 base and J by 4 bases, with 7 bases between them. This CDR3 reads CASSLGLRETQYF. The CDR3 bases are TGTGCCAGCAGCTTAGGACTCCGAGAGACCCAGTACTTC.

This clonotype was seen a few times. The chain uses TRBV12-3 or TRBV12-4 and TRBJ2-2; D may match TRBD1 or TRBD2 (5 bases each). Trimming cost V 5 bases and J 6 bases, with 10 bases left between them. The CDR3 is made up of 13 amino acids. The CDR3 sequence is CASSVRGAGELFF. The CDR3 bases are TGTGCCAGCAGTGTTCGAGGGGCCGGGGAGCTGTTTTTT.

V gene TRBV18 combines with J gene TRBJ2-1; D not resolved. Germline loops: CDR1 KGHSH, CDR2 LQKENI. V was cut by 2 bases and J by 15 bases, with 17 bases left in between. CDR3 length: 13 amino acids. CDR3 loop: CASSPAEGNRRFF. The DNA for the CDR3 is TGTGCCAGCTCACCAGCTGAAGGGAACCGTAGGTTCTTC.

This clonotype has at least ten counts. This chain connects TRBV5-1 to TRBJ2-7; D may be TRBD2 (5 bases). Germline lookup yields CDR1 SGHRS and CDR2 YFSETQ. The CDR3 loop spans 13 amino acids. Trimming stripped 8 bases from V and 4 bases from J, with 16 bases between. In DNA form, the CDR3 reads TGCGCCAGTAGGAGTGCCGGCGGGTACGAGCAGTACTTC. Its translation is CASRSAGGYEQYF. The variable domain in full, completed from reference TRBV5-1 and TRBJ2-7, reads KAGVTQTPRYLIKTRGQQVTLSCSPISGHRSVSWYQQTPGQGLQFLFEYFSETQRNKGNFPGRFSGRQFSNSRSEMNVSTLELGDSALYLCASRSAGGYEQYFGPGTRLTVT.

This clonotype was recorded a few times. The chain recombines TRBV29-1 with TRBJ1-1, with 9 positions matching TRBD1. This CDR3 spans 15 amino acids. The V gene's germline CDR1 is SQVTM and CDR2 ANQGSEA. V shed 8 bases and J 4 bases; nucleotides not matched to a gene: 14. The CDR3 DNA reads as TGCAGCACTAGACCCCGACAGGGGGTGATCACTGAAGCTTTCTTT. It translates to CSTRPRQGVITEAFF. The full variable domain, with the rest looked up from reference TRBV29-1 and TRBJ1-1, is SAVISQKPSRDICQRGTSLTIQCQVDSQVTMMFWYRQQPGQSLTLIATANQGSEATYESGFVIDKFPISRPNLTFSTLTVSNMSPEDSSIYLCSTRPRQGVITEAFFGQGTRLTVV.

This clonotype was observed many times. The chain has TRBV27 and TRBJ2-3; 8 nucleotides match TRBD2. There are 12 residues in the CDR3. Looked up from germline, CDR1 is MNHEY and CDR2 is SMNVEV (reference sequence). V shed 5 bases, J shed 8 bases, and the junction held 3 bases outside the gene matches. In DNA form, the CDR3 reads TGTGCCAGCAGTCCCCGGGGGGGTACGCAGTATTTT. This codes for CASSPRGGTQYF.